The subject of this entry is one T cell receptor (beta chain). Its antigen is not known. The source of the sample is a study of T cell repertoires in cytomegalovirus infection. About the study: Recently identified HLA-C-restricted CMV epitopes were used, and well-studied HLA-B-restricted CMV epitopes were used as well. An indication of both CMV infection and matching HLA type came from public TCR beta signatures.

The CDR3 is 15 amino acids. The V gene end was trimmed by 4 bases and the J gene end by 2 bases; junction bases not matched to a gene: 5. The germline CDR1 and CDR2 sequences are MNHNS and SASEGT. One entry per CDR3 protein results from TCRdb running MiXCR on the reads. The sample gives around 300,000 distinct CDR3 sequences, less than 25% of which show up once; about 21% is in the top ten. The TCR was taken from a human donor in good health (CMV status not recorded). Some clones in this sample may be carry-over from other donors' samples. This sequence joins TRBV6-1 and TRBJ2-5, with 9 bases identical to TRBD2. Sequenced here: cultured PBMCs, sampled from culture after CMV antigen stimulation. The CDR3 loop reads CASSGPAGGQETQYF. CDR3 DNA: TGTGCCAGCAGTGGGCCAGCGGGAGGACAAGAGACCCAGTACTTC.